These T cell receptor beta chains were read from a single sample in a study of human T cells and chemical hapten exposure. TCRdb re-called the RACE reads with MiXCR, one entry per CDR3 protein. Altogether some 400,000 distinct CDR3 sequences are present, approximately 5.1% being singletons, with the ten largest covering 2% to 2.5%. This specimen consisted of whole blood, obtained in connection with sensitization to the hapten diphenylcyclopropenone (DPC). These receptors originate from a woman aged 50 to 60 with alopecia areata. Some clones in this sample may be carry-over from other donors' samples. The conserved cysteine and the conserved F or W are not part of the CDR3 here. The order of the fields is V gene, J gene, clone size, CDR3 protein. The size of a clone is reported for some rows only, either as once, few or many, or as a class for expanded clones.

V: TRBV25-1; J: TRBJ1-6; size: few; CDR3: ASSEGVNSPLH
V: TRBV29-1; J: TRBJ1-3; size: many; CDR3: SVARDPSGNTIY
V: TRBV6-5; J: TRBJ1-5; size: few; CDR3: ASKGSGRSQPQH
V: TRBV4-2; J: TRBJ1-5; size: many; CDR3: ASSQDQGPPNQPQH
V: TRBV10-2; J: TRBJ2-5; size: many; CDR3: ASSSPKGFSETQY
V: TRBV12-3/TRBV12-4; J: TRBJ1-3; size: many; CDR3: ASSYRGAENTIY
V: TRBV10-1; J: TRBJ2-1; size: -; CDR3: ASSERAGGPPYNEQF
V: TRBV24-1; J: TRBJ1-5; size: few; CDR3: ATSDGGNQPQH
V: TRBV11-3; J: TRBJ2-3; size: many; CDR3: ASSAGQRPDTQY
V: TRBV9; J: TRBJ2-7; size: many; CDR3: ASSVVEGYEQY
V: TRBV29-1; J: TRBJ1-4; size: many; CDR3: SAGTGEDEKLF
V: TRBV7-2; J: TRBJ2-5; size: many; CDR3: ASSPGQFQETQY
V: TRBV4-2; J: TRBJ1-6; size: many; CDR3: ASSQDPRQGRGSPLH
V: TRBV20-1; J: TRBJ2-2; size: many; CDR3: SALGRRQGSTGELF
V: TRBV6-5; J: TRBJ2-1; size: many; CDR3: ASSYSTGNEQF
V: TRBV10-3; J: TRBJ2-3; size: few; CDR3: AISPAAGSSTDTQY
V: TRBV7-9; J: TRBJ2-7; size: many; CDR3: ASSTDFNYYEQY
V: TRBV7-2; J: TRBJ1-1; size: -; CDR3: ASSMGQLNTEAF
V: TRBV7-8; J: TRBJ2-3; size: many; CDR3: ASSLMSTDTQY
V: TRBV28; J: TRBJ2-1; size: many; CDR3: ASHKRNGEQF
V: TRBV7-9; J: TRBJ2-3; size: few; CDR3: ASSVPITDTQY
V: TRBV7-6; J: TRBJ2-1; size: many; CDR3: ASSSTGLRGEQF
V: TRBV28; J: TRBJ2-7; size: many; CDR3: ASSLLNYEQY
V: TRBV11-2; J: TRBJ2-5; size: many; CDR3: ASSPIAGPKTQY
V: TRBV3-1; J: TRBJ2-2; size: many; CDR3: ASSLGLAPGELF
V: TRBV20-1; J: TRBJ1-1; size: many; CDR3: SSAGKATEAF
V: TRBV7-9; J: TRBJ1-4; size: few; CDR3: ASRGGFEKLF
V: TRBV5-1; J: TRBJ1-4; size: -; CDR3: ASSLEAARSGEKLF
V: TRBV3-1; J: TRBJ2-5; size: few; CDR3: ASSHATSFETQY
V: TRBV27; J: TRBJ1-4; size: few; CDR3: ASSFQGLREKLF
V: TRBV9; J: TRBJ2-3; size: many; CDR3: ASGHTDTQY
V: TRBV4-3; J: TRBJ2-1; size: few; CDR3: ASSQDALAGDSIHNEQF
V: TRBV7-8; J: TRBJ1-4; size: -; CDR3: ASSLVEIGAITNEKLF
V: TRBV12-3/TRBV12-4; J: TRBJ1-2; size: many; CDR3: ASSLARGEVDGYT
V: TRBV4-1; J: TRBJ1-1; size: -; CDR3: ASSQDRIAF
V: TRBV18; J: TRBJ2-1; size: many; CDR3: ASSLQGNEQF
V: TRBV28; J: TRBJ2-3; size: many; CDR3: ASSSKLAGGTDTQY
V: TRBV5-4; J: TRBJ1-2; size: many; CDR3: ASSLGTAGYT
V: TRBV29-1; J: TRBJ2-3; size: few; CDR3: SVEGRGGPTDTQY
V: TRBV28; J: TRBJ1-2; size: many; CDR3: ASLRSGARTYGYT
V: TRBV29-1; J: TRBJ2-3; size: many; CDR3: SVLTPAGGVTDTQY
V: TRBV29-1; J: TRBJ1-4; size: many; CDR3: SVEGRTNEKLF
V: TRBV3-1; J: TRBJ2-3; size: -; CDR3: ASSQDRLRGTADTQY